The next 20 T cell receptor beta chains were all read from a single sample in a study of T cell repertoires in cytomegalovirus infection. No antigen has been identified for these receptors. MiXCR, applied by TCRdb to the reads, yields one record per CDR3 protein. The table lists 450,000 to 550,000 distinct CDR3 sequences, more than 40% of them singletons. The specimen was cultured PBMCs, collected from culture after CMV antigen stimulation. The receptors were gathered from a human donor in good health (CMV status not recorded). Some clones in this sample may be carry-over from other donors' samples.

The CDR3 nucleotides are TGTGCCACCTCGACAGGGGGCTACAATGAGCAGTTCTTC. This sequence encodes CATSTGGYNEQFF. The V call is TRBV6-1, the J call TRBJ2-1; 9 nucleotides match TRBD1. Trimming at V came to 10 bases and at J to 3 bases, leaving 4 bases not matched to a gene. This CDR3 is built from 13 residues. Looked up from germline, CDR1 is MNHNS and CDR2 is SASEGT.

The rearrangement links TRBV12-3 or TRBV12-4 to TRBJ2-2; D not certain. Trimming stripped 2 bases from V and 4 bases from J, with 8 bases between. CDR3 length: 14 amino acids. For the CDR3, the DNA is TGTGCCAGCAGTTTATACTCGGCCACCGGGGAGCTGTTTTTT. It yields the protein CASSLYSATGELFF.

The chain recombines TRBV7-9 with TRBJ1-4, with no clear D. V dropped 2 bases and J dropped 0 bases, with 4 bases sitting between them. This CDR3 has 14 amino acids. Per germline, CDR1 SEHNR and CDR2 FQNEAQ (reference sequence). The CDR3 loop is CASSLTPTNEKLFF. CDR3 nucleotides: TGTGCCAGCAGCTTAACCCCAACTAATGAAAAACTGTTTTTT. The entire variable domain, with the rest obtained from reference TRBV7-9 and TRBJ1-4, is as follows: DTGVSQNPRHKITKRGQNVTFRCDPISEHNRLYWYRQTLGQGPEFLTYFQNEAQLEKSRLLSDRFSAERPKGSFSTLEIQRTEQGDSAMYLCASSLTPTNEKLFFGSGTQLSVL.

This clonotype was picked up a small number of times. V gene TRBV6-6 combines with J gene TRBJ2-4, with a weak D call TRBD2 (6 bases). Germline CDR1 and CDR2: MNHNY and SVGAGI (reference sequence). The CDR3 is 13 amino acids. Trimming removed 8 bases from V and 8 bases from J, with 16 bases in between. DNA for the CDR3: TGTGCCAGCGGCTCGGGGGATTTGGACATTCAGTACTTC. This sequence encodes CASGSGDLDIQYF.

This clonotype has only a few counts. This rearrangement joins TRBV10-3 to TRBJ2-5; 9 nucleotides agree with TRBD2. Germline V gene sequence: CDR1 ENHRY, CDR2 SYGVKD. V was clipped by 9 bases and J by 0 bases; unmatched bases: 8. The CDR3 is 15 amino acids. The CDR3 DNA reads as TGTGCCATTGGGGTGCTAGCGGGGTACCAAGAGACCCAGTACTTC. Its protein product is CAIGVLAGYQETQYF.

This clonotype has at least ten counts. The chain links TRBV7-2 to TRBJ2-1; no clear D. V was cut by 4 bases and J by 4 bases, with 5 bases left in between. CDR3 length: 12 amino acids. Per the germline V gene, CDR1 is SGHTA and CDR2 is FQGNSA. The CDR3 DNA sequence: TGTGCCAGCAGCTCCCTTTACAATGAGCAGTTCTTC. Its translation is CASSSLYNEQFF.

V gene TRBV6-6 combines with J gene TRBJ2-5, with 8 nucleotides matching TRBD1. Germline V lookup: CDR1 MNHNY, CDR2 SVGAGI (reference sequence). V dropped 5 bases and J dropped 7; count of bases not matched to a gene: 6. This CDR3 comprises 13 residues. CDR3: CASSQQGAGTQYF. CDR3 DNA: TGTGCCAGCAGTCAGCAGGGGGCTGGGACCCAGTACTTC.

This clonotype was counted a few times. The chain combines TRBV7-2 with TRBJ2-1, with a possible D match to TRBD1 (5 bases). Between the trimmed V and J ends, which lost 4 bases and 1 base, there was a span of 11 bases. The V gene's germline CDR1 is SGHTA and CDR2 FQGNSA. This CDR3 comprises 15 residues. CDR3 bases: TGTGCCAGCAGCTCACAGGATCGGTCCTACAATGAGCAGTTCTTC. Protein sequence: CASSSQDRSYNEQFF.

The chain uses TRBV11-3 and TRBJ2-1, with D uncertain. V lost 1 base, J lost 6 bases, and 19 bases lay in between. From germline, CDR1 is SGHNT and CDR2 YENEEA. The CDR3 runs 17 residues. CDR3 sequence (DNA): TGTGCCAGCAGCTTAGGAGGCCCGTCCTGGGCTGGCAATGAGCAGTTCTTC. Protein: CASSLGGPSWAGNEQFF.

The sample holds a few counts of this clonotype. This sequence joins TRBV6-6 and TRBJ2-1; 8 bases map to TRBD1. The ends lost 6 bases at V and 8 bases at J; junction bases unmatched: 6. Germline lookup yields CDR1 MNHNY and CDR2 SVGAGI (reference sequence). The CDR3 covers 13 residues. The CDR3 nucleotides read TGTGCCAGCAGCCGCAGGGGGCAAGATGAGCAGTTCTTC. Its translation is CASSRRGQDEQFF.

This clonotype has only a few counts. The V gene is TRBV7-8, the J gene TRBJ1-4, with 7 bases identical to TRBD1. J was trimmed by 7 bases and V by 6 bases; bases with no gene match: 17. Per the germline V gene, CDR1 is SGHVS and CDR2 is FQNEAQ. The CDR3 covers 17 residues. In nucleotides, the CDR3 is TGTGCCAGCAGTCCCACGACAGGGAGTGGCAGCGGTGAAAAACTGTTTTTT. It codes for CASSPTTGSGSGEKLFF.

The chain links TRBV5-6 to TRBJ2-4, with D perhaps matching TRBD1 or TRBD2 (5 bases each). The CDR3 has 14 amino acids. With 3 bases removed from V and 8 bases from J, the gap between germline ends came to 15 bases. Looked up from germline, CDR1 is SGHDT and CDR2 is YYEEEE. CDR3 sequence: CASSSGDGGDIQYF. The CDR3 bases are TGTGCCAGCAGCTCCGGGGACGGTGGAGACATTCAGTACTTC.

The chain links TRBV7-6 to TRBJ2-7, with D tentatively TRBD2 (6 bases). Germline assignment: CDR1 SGHVS and CDR2 FNYEAQ. Trimming pared 2 bases from V and 5 bases from J, leaving 22 bases between. The CDR3 sequence is 17 residues long. The CDR3 DNA follows: TGTGCCAGCAGCTTATCCCCTCTGGTGGGAGGCCGGGACGAGCAGTACTTC. Translating gives CASSLSPLVGGRDEQYF.

This clonotype was seen a handful of times. This chain's CDR3 is CASTLKAGGGDTQYF. The CDR3 DNA follows: TGTGCCAGCACCCTCAAGGCTGGGGGGGGAGATACGCAGTATTTT. This rearrangement joins TRBV12-3 or TRBV12-4 to TRBJ2-3, with 7 bases that match TRBD2. Losses at the gene ends were 7 bases for V and 5 bases for J; bases not matched to a gene: 12. The CDR3 has 15 residues.

The J gene is TRBJ1-4, the V gene TRBV6-5, with D maybe TRBD1 (5 bases). Germline CDR1 MNHEY, CDR2 SVGAGI. The V end lost 3 bases, the J end lost 8 bases, and 13 bases lay between the germline ends. The CDR3 contains 14 residues. The CDR3 coding sequence is TGTGCCAGCAGTTATTCCAGGGAGGGAGAAAAACTGTTTTTT. Protein: CASSYSREGEKLFF.

This clonotype was found a few times. One end of the junction is discordant with germline, which a read error may explain. The chain joins TRBV5-4 to TRBJ2-3; D is unclear. CDR1 is SGHNT and CDR2 is YYREEE in the germline V gene (reference sequence). The CDR3 is 14 residues long. CDR3 nucleotides: TGTGCCAGCAGCGGTGACGTTACCACAGACACGCAGTATTTT. Translated, it gives CASSGDVTTDTQYF.

The V gene is TRBV10-3, the J gene TRBJ2-3; TRBD2 aligns across 12 bases. The CDR3 is 15 amino acids. Germline V gives CDR1 ENHRY, CDR2 SYGVKD. Trimming took 6 bases from V and 6 from J; bases not matched to a gene: 7. CDR3 loop: CAIRASGGARDTQYF. The CDR3 DNA follows: TGTGCCATCAGGGCTAGCGGGGGGGCCAGGGATACGCAGTATTTT.

The genes are TRBV15 and TRBJ2-3; 10 bases fit TRBD2. V gave up 4 bases and J gave up 8 bases; unmatched junction bases: 12. Germline V gene lookup returns CDR1 LNHNV and CDR2 YYDKDF (reference sequence). This CDR3 spans 16 amino acids. The CDR3 nucleotides are TGTGCCACCAGCACAGGGAGCGGGAGGGCCTCGGGTACGCAGTATTTT. Its translation: CATSTGSGRASGTQYF.

The gene calls are TRBV19 and TRBJ2-1; 9 bases are shared with TRBD1. The V and J ends lost 5 bases and 4 bases, in that order; junction bases with no gene match: 6. The germline CDR1 and CDR2 sequences are LNHDA and SQIVND (reference sequence). The CDR3 sequence is 15 residues long. As DNA, the CDR3 is TGTGCCAGTAGTCCTGGGACAGGGATTTACAATGAGCAGTTCTTC. Protein: CASSPGTGIYNEQFF.

This clonotype has more than one count but fewer than ten. The chain joins TRBV7-9 to TRBJ2-3, with D unclear. V lost 0 bases and J 1 base, leaving 11 bases between the germline ends. CDR1 is SEHNR and CDR2 is FQNEAQ in the germline V gene (reference sequence). The CDR3 spans 16 residues. This CDR3 is CASSLARAPGTDTQYF. CDR3 nucleotides: TGTGCCAGCAGCTTAGCCAGAGCGCCAGGCACAGATACGCAGTATTTT.